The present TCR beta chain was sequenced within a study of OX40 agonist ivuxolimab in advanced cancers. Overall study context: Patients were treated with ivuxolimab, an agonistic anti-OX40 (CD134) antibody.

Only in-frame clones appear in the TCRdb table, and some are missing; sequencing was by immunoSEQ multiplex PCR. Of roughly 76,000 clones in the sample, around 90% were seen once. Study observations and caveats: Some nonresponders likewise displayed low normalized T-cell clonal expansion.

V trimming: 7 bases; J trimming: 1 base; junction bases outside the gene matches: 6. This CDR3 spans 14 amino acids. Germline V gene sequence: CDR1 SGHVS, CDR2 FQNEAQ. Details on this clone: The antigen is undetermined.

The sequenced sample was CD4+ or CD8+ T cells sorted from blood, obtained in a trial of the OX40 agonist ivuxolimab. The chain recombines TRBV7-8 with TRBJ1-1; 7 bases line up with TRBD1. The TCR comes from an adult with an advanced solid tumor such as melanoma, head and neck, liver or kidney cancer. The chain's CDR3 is CASNPGQANTEAFF. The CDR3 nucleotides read TGTGCCAGCAATCCAGGACAGGCGAACACTGAAGCTTTCTTT.